These T cell receptor beta chains were read from a single sample in a study of T cell responses to AZD1222 COVID-19 vaccine. TCRdb's copy holds only in-frame clones and misses some; the assay was immunoSEQ multiplex PCR. The sample carries 180,000 or so clones, 90% to 95% recorded once. Sequenced here: peripheral blood, sampled 28 days after the second dose of the MenACWY control vaccine. The receptors originated from an adult who received the MenACWY meningococcal vaccine as a control. CDR3s include the opening cysteine and the closing phenylalanine or tryptophan. Fields, in order: J gene, V gene, CDR3 protein.

j_gene: TRBJ1-5; v_gene: TRBV7-2; CDR3aa: CASSPPGVYSNQPQHF
j_gene: TRBJ1-4; v_gene: TRBV7-9; CDR3aa: CASSGGTGAGEKLFF
j_gene: TRBJ1-1; v_gene: TRBV13; CDR3aa: CASSYNRGNTEAFF
j_gene: TRBJ1-1; v_gene: TRBV7-8; CDR3aa: CASSLRGFIEAFF
j_gene: TRBJ2-5; v_gene: TRBV5-6; CDR3aa: CASSPLRDTHQETQYF
j_gene: TRBJ1-6; v_gene: TRBV28; CDR3aa: CASSPTISPGTAENYYYNSPLHF
j_gene: TRBJ1-2; v_gene: TRBV7-3; CDR3aa: CASSRTGLYGYTF
j_gene: TRBJ1-5; v_gene: TRBV5-4; CDR3aa: CASSYGQGGQPQHF
j_gene: TRBJ2-4; v_gene: TRBV19; CDR3aa: CASSPPGAKNIQYF
j_gene: TRBJ1-1; v_gene: TRBV28; CDR3aa: CASSEDRGNTEAFF
j_gene: TRBJ1-1; v_gene: TRBV28; CDR3aa: CASSTPGGGVEAFF
j_gene: TRBJ1-3; v_gene: TRBV5-1; CDR3aa: CASSPEGGGSGNTIYF
j_gene: TRBJ1-2; v_gene: TRBV12-3/TRBV12-4; CDR3aa: CASSKLMGQTF
j_gene: TRBJ2-7; v_gene: TRBV5-4; CDR3aa: CASSGTGTGNYEQYF
j_gene: TRBJ1-6; v_gene: TRBV7-9; CDR3aa: CASSSGGSYNSPLHF
j_gene: TRBJ1-2; v_gene: TRBV7-2; CDR3aa: CASSANPGSLGYTF
j_gene: TRBJ1-3; v_gene: TRBV6-5; CDR3aa: CASSYSRQRYGNTIYF
j_gene: TRBJ2-5; v_gene: TRBV10-3; CDR3aa: CATGPGAQETQYF
j_gene: TRBJ1-1; v_gene: TRBV7-9; CDR3aa: CASSLAGTEAFF
j_gene: TRBJ2-7; v_gene: TRBV27; CDR3aa: CASSVDRVSYEQYF
j_gene: TRBJ1-5; v_gene: TRBV11-2; CDR3aa: CASSRTGTGNQPQHF
j_gene: TRBJ2-7; v_gene: TRBV10-3; CDR3aa: CAAQGAPYEQYF
j_gene: TRBJ1-2; v_gene: TRBV6-5; CDR3aa: CASSYKGFGGYTF
j_gene: TRBJ2-2; v_gene: TRBV19; CDR3aa: CASSMSPRAGELFF
j_gene: TRBJ1-1; v_gene: TRBV24-1; CDR3aa: CATRKRTGEAFF
j_gene: TRBJ1-5; v_gene: TRBV18; CDR3aa: CASSPPGPSNQPQHF
j_gene: TRBJ2-7; v_gene: TRBV4-2; CDR3aa: CASSQDSVEQYF
j_gene: TRBJ1-1; v_gene: TRBV5-1; CDR3aa: CASSLPGRGKVEAFF
j_gene: TRBJ1-6; v_gene: TRBV18; CDR3aa: CASSQGTGSSPLHF
j_gene: TRBJ2-1; v_gene: TRBV30; CDR3aa: CAWSIAALSYNEQFF